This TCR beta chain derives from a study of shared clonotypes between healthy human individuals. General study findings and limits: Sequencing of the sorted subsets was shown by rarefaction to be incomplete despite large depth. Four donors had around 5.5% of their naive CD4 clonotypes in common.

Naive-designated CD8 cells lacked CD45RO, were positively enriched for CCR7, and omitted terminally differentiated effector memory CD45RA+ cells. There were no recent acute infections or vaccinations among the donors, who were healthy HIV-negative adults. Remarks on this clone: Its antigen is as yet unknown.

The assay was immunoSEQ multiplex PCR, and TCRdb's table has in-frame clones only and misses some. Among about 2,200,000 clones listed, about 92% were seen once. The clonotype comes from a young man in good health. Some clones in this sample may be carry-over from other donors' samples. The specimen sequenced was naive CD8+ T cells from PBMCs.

In nucleotides, the CDR3 is TGTGCCAGTAGTATCGGCAGAGTCACTGAAGCTTTCTTT. As protein: CASSIGRVTEAFF. The chain links TRBV19 to TRBJ1-1, with D uncertain. The V end lost 3 bases, the J end lost 4 bases, and 9 bases lay between the germline ends. The CDR3 has 13 residues. CDR1 and CDR2 (germline): LNHDA, SQIVND (reference sequence).